This T cell receptor beta chain derives from a study of T cells expressing NK-cell markers. Synthesis of TCR beta cDNA relied on 5'RACE template switching carrying UMIs. TCRdb re-called the 5' RACE reads; one entry per CDR3 protein, DNA not given. The table lists 350,000 to 450,000 distinct CDR3 sequences. This CDR3 spans 15 amino acids. Germline V gene sequence: CDR1 SGHDT, CDR2 YYEEEE. The sequence was collected from a man between 18 and 69 years old in good health. The sample comprised blood T cells: a sorted CD56 or NKG2C T cell subset, CD4+ or CD8+ T cells, or bulk PBMC T cells (not recorded which). This chain links TRBV5-6 with TRBJ2-3; lacking DNA, the TRBD2 call made by TCRdb goes unchecked. The CDR3 sequence is CASSLSGVVSDTQYF.